Below are 29 T cell receptor beta chains sequenced from a single sample in a study of neurological immune-mediated disorders. TCRdb processed the 5' RACE reads anew with MiXCR; each CDR3 protein has one entry. The sample has roughly 53,000 distinct CDR3 sequences, approximately 8.4% seen once. The time point is: longitudinal time-point 3. Sequenced material: PBMCs. The receptors shown here come from a woman aged 35 to 49 in good health.

This clonotype came up many times. Relative to the germline gene, one junction end is altered; a read error may explain this. The chain has TRBV12-3 or TRBV12-4 and TRBJ1-2; no clear D gene. This CDR3 has 12 amino acids. The CDR3 DNA reads TGTGCCAGCAGTTTAGCGTGGGCAGGCCAGTCCTTC. Translation: CASSLAWAGQSF.

At least ten counts were recorded for this clonotype. This rearrangement joins TRBV20-1 to TRBJ2-5; D tentatively fits TRBD1 or TRBD2 (7 bases each). CDR3 length equals 12 residues. Germline V gives CDR1 DFQATT, CDR2 SNEGSKA (reference sequence). The CDR3 region has the DNA TGCAGCCCCCAGGGGGGGAGGGAGACCCAGTACTTC. Amino acids: CSPQGGRETQYF.

This clonotype was counted ten times or more. This sequence joins TRBV5-1 and TRBJ1-1; 9 bases are a match to TRBD1. Germline CDR1 SGHRS, CDR2 YFSETQ. V trimming: 4 bases; J trimming: 2 bases; junction bases outside the gene matches: 9. This CDR3 region has 16 residues. The CDR3 DNA reads as TGCGCCAGCAGCCAAACCACAGGGGGCCAAAACACTGAAGCTTTCTTT. Translation: CASSQTTGGQNTEAFF.

This clonotype was seen a handful of times. The V gene is TRBV7-2, the J gene TRBJ2-7; TRBD2 agrees at 11 bases. Germline CDR1 SGHTA, CDR2 FQGNSA. The CDR3 has 15 amino acids. The V and J ends lost 2 bases and 5 bases, in that order; junction bases with no gene match: 5. The CDR3 loop reads CASSLSSGGSNEQYF. CDR3 sequence (DNA): TGTGCCAGCAGCTTATCTAGCGGGGGGAGTAACGAGCAGTACTTC.

This clonotype was seen at least ten times. The rearrangement joins TRBV20-1 to TRBJ1-6; weak D call: TRBD1 (6 bases). This CDR3 is 12 amino acids long. V was shortened by 1 base and J by 10 bases, with 8 bases between the two germline ends. CDR1 is DFQATT, CDR2 SNEGSKA, per germline (reference sequence). As DNA, the CDR3 is TGCAGTGCTAGAGCAGGGGACTCACCCCTCCACTTT. It yields the protein CSARAGDSPLHF.

This clonotype was detected many times. The chain joins TRBV6-2 or TRBV6-3 to TRBJ1-4; 9 positions match TRBD1. Per the germline V gene, CDR1 is MNHEY and CDR2 is SVGEGT. This CDR3 has 16 residues. The junction had 13 bases not matched to a gene; V was cut back by 6 bases and J by 8 bases. In DNA, the CDR3 is TGTGCCAGCAGGCCCTACCCGGGACAGGGACGAGAAAAACTGTTTTTT. The encoded protein is CASRPYPGQGREKLFF.

This clonotype was seen at least ten times. This sequence joins TRBV2 and TRBJ2-5; D may be TRBD2 (5 bases). The CDR3 runs to 11 residues. In germline, CDR1 is SNHLY, CDR2 FYNNEI. Deletions cut 11 bases from V and 5 bases from J, with 12 bases between. CDR3 nucleotide sequence: TGTGCCGGGGAGTTTTCGGAGACCCAGTACTTC. This translates into CAGEFSETQYF. The full variable domain, its missing parts supplied by reference TRBV2 and TRBJ2-5, is EPEVTQTPSHQVTQMGQEVILRCVPISNHLYFYWYRQILGQKVEFLVSFYNNEISEKSEIFDDQFSVERPDGSNFTLKIRSTKLEDSAMYFCAGEFSETQYFGPGTRLLVL.

This clonotype was seen at least ten times. This rearrangement joins TRBV20-1 to TRBJ2-5; D might be TRBD1 or TRBD2, each matching 5 bases. Germline V gene data show CDR1 as DFQATT and CDR2 as SNEGSKA (reference sequence). The CDR3 is 14 residues long. Between the trimmed V and J ends, which lost 0 bases and 5 bases, there was a span of 13 bases. This CDR3 reads CSARDGAGTETQYF. DNA for the CDR3: TGCAGTGCTAGAGATGGGGCAGGGACGGAGACCCAGTACTTC.

This clonotype was seen ten or more times. The J gene is TRBJ2-2, the V gene TRBV6-2 or TRBV6-3, with D hard to call. V was shortened by 10 bases and J by 3 bases, with 9 bases between the two germline ends. CDR3 length: 12 amino acids. Looked up from germline, CDR1 is MNHEY and CDR2 is SVGEGT. CDR3 residues: CATRRYTGELFF. Written as DNA, the CDR3 is TGTGCCACCCGCCGGTACACCGGGGAGCTGTTTTTT.

The table lists this clonotype with many counts. The V gene is TRBV7-2, the J gene TRBJ2-6; 9 nucleotides line up with TRBD1. Germline assignment: CDR1 SGHTA and CDR2 FQGNSA. V lost 4 bases, J lost 3 bases, and 10 bases stayed unmatched. CDR3 length: 18 residues. CDR3 in DNA: TGTGCCAGCAGCTCAAGGTCCCGGGACAGGGTTGGGGCCAACGTCCTGACTTTC. Translated: CASSSRSRDRVGANVLTF.

This clonotype has more than one count but fewer than ten. The chain links TRBV4-3 to TRBJ2-3; 7 bases agree with TRBD2. Trimming at V came to 1 base and at J to 5 bases, leaving 6 bases not matched to a gene. Germline CDR1 LGHNA, CDR2 YSLEER. CDR3 length equals 15 residues. The CDR3 loop is CASSQATPSGDTQYF. The CDR3 DNA follows: TGCGCCAGCAGCCAAGCCACACCTAGCGGAGATACGCAGTATTTT.

This rearrangement joins TRBV6-6 to TRBJ2-3; D not resolved. The CDR3 covers 9 residues. Germline CDR1 is MNHNY and CDR2 is SVGAGI (reference sequence). The CDR3 loop is CASPDTQYF. In DNA form, the CDR3 reads TGTGCGTCCCCAGATACGCAGTATTTT.

V is TRBV7-9 and J is TRBJ2-5, with 7 bases fitting TRBD2. The CDR3 contains 14 residues. Germline loops: CDR1 SEHNR, CDR2 FQNEAQ (reference sequence). The V segment lost 5 bases and the J segment 0 bases; nucleotides outside the gene matches: 3. The DNA for the CDR3 is TGTGCCAGCAGCCGCAGCGGGGACCAAGAGACCCAGTACTTC. Residues: CASSRSGDQETQYF.

This clonotype occurred many times. The chain uses TRBV12-3 or TRBV12-4 and TRBJ1-2; maybe TRBD1 (5 bases). The CDR3 runs to 16 residues. The V end lost 6 bases, the J end lost 4 bases, and 21 bases lay between the germline ends. CDR3 region: CASSPIMAGQAYGYTF. The CDR3 coding sequence is TGTGCCAGCAGCCCCATTATGGCAGGGCAAGCCTATGGCTACACCTTC.

This clonotype was observed many times. The rearrangement uses TRBV9 and TRBJ1-1; TRBD1 aligns across 7 bases. This CDR3 contains 15 residues. From germline, CDR1 is SGDLS and CDR2 YYNGEE. V shed 3 bases and J 1 base; nucleotides not matched to a gene: 6. CDR3 bases: TGTGCCAGCAGCGAGCCCAGGGGGGGGAACACTGAAGCTTTCTTT. Protein sequence: CASSEPRGGNTEAFF.

This clonotype was detected many times. This chain joins TRBV6-2 or TRBV6-3 and TRBJ2-7; the D is unclear. The CDR3 consists of 17 residues. The V gene lost 0 bases and the J gene lost 1 base, with 16 bases spanning the gap. Germline CDR1 reads MNHEY; CDR2 reads SVGEGT. CDR3 sequence reads: CASSYSLNWTFSYEQYF. The CDR3 DNA reads as TGTGCCAGCAGTTACTCATTGAACTGGACGTTTTCCTACGAGCAGTACTTC.

This clonotype appeared a few times. The rearrangement joins TRBV6-2 or TRBV6-3 to TRBJ2-6; D may be TRBD1 (5 bases). The germline V gene encodes CDR1 MNHEY and CDR2 SVGEGT. V was pared by 6 bases and J by 1 base, with 19 bases between. The CDR3 has 18 amino acids. The CDR3 sequence: CASSPNGASSSGANVLTF. The CDR3 DNA sequence: TGTGCCAGCAGCCCGAATGGGGCCTCTAGTTCTGGGGCCAACGTCCTGACTTTC.

This clonotype occurred many times. V and J are TRBV5-1 and TRBJ2-3; the match to TRBD2 covers 10 bases. The CDR3 runs 14 residues. Germline V gives CDR1 SGHRS, CDR2 YFSETQ. Losses at the gene ends were 4 bases for V and 3 bases for J; bases not matched to a gene: 2. The CDR3 loop reads CASSNSGGTDTQYF. The CDR3 region has the DNA TGCGCCAGCAGCAATAGCGGGGGGACAGATACGCAGTATTTT. Full variable domain (outside the CDR3, taken from reference TRBV5-1 and TRBJ2-3): KAGVTQTPRYLIKTRGQQVTLSCSPISGHRSVSWYQQTPGQGLQFLFEYFSETQRNKGNFPGRFSGRQFSNSRSEMNVSTLELGDSALYLCASSNSGGTDTQYFGPGTRLTVL.

Many counts were recorded for this clonotype. V is TRBV18 and J is TRBJ1-1; D not resolved. The CDR3 sequence is 12 residues long. V dropped 4 bases and J dropped 1 base, with 4 bases sitting between them. The germline CDR1 and CDR2 sequences are KGHSH and LQKENI. This CDR3 reads CASSRANTEAFF. CDR3 DNA: TGTGCCAGCTCACGGGCGAACACTGAAGCTTTCTTT.

There are many counts of this clonotype. V usage is TRBV5-1 and J usage is TRBJ2-3; D is unresolved. The germline V gene encodes CDR1 SGHRS and CDR2 YFSETQ. The CDR3 is 14 residues long. Trimming took 0 bases from V and 1 from J, leaving 6 bases between them. The CDR3 coding sequence is TGCGCCAGCAGCTTGGATGTGGGCACAGATACGCAGTATTTT. Translation gives CASSLDVGTDTQYF. Full variable domain (outside the CDR3, taken from reference TRBV5-1 and TRBJ2-3): KAGVTQTPRYLIKTRGQQVTLSCSPISGHRSVSWYQQTPGQGLQFLFEYFSETQRNKGNFPGRFSGRQFSNSRSEMNVSTLELGDSALYLCASSLDVGTDTQYFGPGTRLTVL.

A word on this clonotype: A much larger clone lies a single base off, so this may be a read error. CDR3 nucleotides: TGCACCAGCAGCTTGGTCTCTGACAATGAGCAGTTCTTC. Translating it yields CTSSLVSDNEQFF. V is TRBV5-1 and J is TRBJ2-1; D not resolved. The CDR3 is made up of 13 amino acids. The germline CDR1 and CDR2 sequences are SGHRS and YFSETQ.

To note about this clonotype: A much larger clone differs by one base, so this may be a read error. The rearrangement links TRBV2 to TRBJ2-7; D is possibly TRBD2 (7 bases). V lost 4 bases, J lost 6 bases, and 13 bases lay in between. Per germline, CDR1 SNHLY and CDR2 FYNNEI. The CDR3 sequence is 13 residues long. In nucleotides, the CDR3 is TGTGCCAGCAGTGGACGGGGGGCTGGCGAGCAGTACTTC. Protein: CASSGRGAGEQYF.

This clonotype was seen many times. The chain joins TRBV20-1 to TRBJ2-7, with TRBD1 as a possible D gene (6 bases). Germline V CDR1 and CDR2: DFQATT, SNEGSKA (reference sequence). V was pared by 5 bases and J by 6 bases, with 20 bases between. This CDR3 is 14 amino acids long. Here the CDR3 DNA reads TGCAGTGCTTTCGACCGGACAGCCTTAGGCGAGCAGTACTTC. This gives the protein CSAFDRTALGEQYF.

In its sample, this clonotype was seen many times. The chain couples TRBV7-3 to TRBJ1-1; D is possibly TRBD1 (6 bases). The CDR3 consists of 14 residues. The V and J ends lost 3 bases and 2 bases respectively, with 10 bases between them. Germline CDR1 is SGHTA and CDR2 is FQGTGA. The CDR3 region has the DNA TGTGCCAGCAGCTTGACGACAGGAAACACTGAAGCTTTCTTT. Amino acids: CASSLTTGNTEAFF.

This clonotype was recorded at least ten times. The chain carries TRBV7-2 and TRBJ2-5; 8 nucleotides line up with TRBD2. The V gene end was trimmed by 1 base and the J gene end by 0 bases; junction bases not matched to a gene: 4. Germline lookup yields CDR1 SGHTA and CDR2 FQGNSA. This CDR3 has 16 residues. The CDR3 loop reads CASSLGGRGDQETQYF. The CDR3, as DNA: TGTGCCAGCAGCTTAGGAGGGCGGGGGGACCAAGAGACCCAGTACTTC.

This clonotype was picked up many times. This chain uses TRBV15 with TRBJ1-3, with D maybe TRBD1 (5 bases). V was trimmed by 3 bases and J by 7 bases, leaving 16 bases between them. This CDR3 is built from 15 residues. The germline V gene has CDR1 LNHNV and CDR2 YYDKDF (reference sequence). The CDR3 nucleotides read TGTGCCACCAGCAGGCACGGGGGGGACCCCAACACCATATATTTT. It is translated as CATSRHGGDPNTIYF.

This clonotype was picked up many times. The rearrangement links TRBV20-1 to TRBJ1-2; the D is unclear. The CDR3 sequence is 13 residues long. Germline V gives CDR1 DFQATT, CDR2 SNEGSKA (reference sequence). Trimming stripped 3 bases from V and 3 bases from J, with 11 bases between. CDR3 residues: CSARRELDYGYTF. Here the CDR3 DNA reads TGCAGTGCTAGGAGAGAACTAGACTATGGCTACACCTTC.

This clonotype was observed once. The gene calls are TRBV19 and TRBJ1-1, with D maybe TRBD1 (6 bases). The ends were cut back, 4 bases at V and 4 bases at J, with 13 bases in the middle. This CDR3 region has 14 residues. Germline CDR1 LNHDA, CDR2 SQIVND (reference sequence). The CDR3 nucleotides are TGTGCCAGTAGTAATGGGGGCTCCCGCACTGAAGCTTTCTTT. Its translation: CASSNGGSRTEAFF.

This clonotype was detected ten times or more. In nucleotides, the CDR3 is TGTGCCAGCAGAGGCCAAGAGACCCAGTACTTC. This gives the protein CASRGQETQYF. The rearrangement links TRBV9 to TRBJ2-5; D is unclear. CDR1 and CDR2 (germline): SGDLS, YYNGEE. The CDR3 covers 11 residues. V lost 5 bases, J lost 1 base, and 3 bases lay in between.